This is a list of T cell receptor beta chains from one sample in a study of CD8 T cells in ankylosing spondylitis. TCRdb independently ran MiXCR on the 5' RACE reads; one entry per CDR3 protein. Of roughly 230,000 distinct CDR3 sequences in the sample, 10% were seen once. What was sequenced was blood, either unsorted or a sorted T cell fraction (not recorded which). These receptors were collected from a male donor with ankylosing spondylitis or in good health (not recorded which). Both conserved end residues are part of each CDR3. A D gene is named only where the DNA matches it firmly. For some rows the clone size is stated as once, few or many, or as a class when expanded; others skip it.

V	size	D	J	DNA	CDR3
TRBV6-5	few	NA	TRBJ1-1	TGTGCCAGCAGTTACTCGAGGTCGTACGGACTGCTTGAAGCTTTCTTT	CASSYSRSYGLLEAFF
TRBV10-1	many	TRBD1	TRBJ1-3	TGCGCCAGCAGTGAGTCTACAGGGGGCTCTGGAAACACCATATATTTT	CASSESTGGSGNTIYF
TRBV2	many	NA	TRBJ2-2	TGTGCCAGCAGTCTTGACAGACTAGGCACCGGGGAGCTGTTTTTT	CASSLDRLGTGELFF
TRBV20-1	many	TRBD1	TRBJ1-1	TGCAGTGCCTCTACAGGGGACACTGAAGCTTTCTTT	CSASTGDTEAFF
TRBV25-1	many	NA	TRBJ2-7	TGTGCCAGCAGTGAACCCGGCAACGAGCAGTACTTC	CASSEPGNEQYF
TRBV12-3/TRBV12-4	many	NA	TRBJ2-3	TGTGCCAGCAGCCCCAGGCAGGGCCCCCCCACAGATACGCAGTATTTT	CASSPRQGPPTDTQYF
TRBV30	many	NA	TRBJ1-2	TGTGCCTGGAGAAGCGGCAGAAACTATGGCTACACCTTC	CAWRSGRNYGYTF
TRBV29-1	many	TRBD1	TRBJ2-2	TGCAGCGCCGCAAAAGGACAGGTCGGGGAGCTGTTTTTT	CSAAKGQVGELFF
TRBV5-1	NA	NA	TRBJ2-7	TGCGCCAGCAGCCCGGGCAGGGACTCCTACGAGCAGTACTTC	CASSPGRDSYEQYF
TRBV4-2	NA	TRBD2	TRBJ2-1	TGTGCCAGCAGCCTGGGGGGGACTAGCGCTTACAATGAGCAGTTCTTC	CASSLGGTSAYNEQFF
TRBV4-1	many	NA	TRBJ2-2	TGCGCCAGCAGCCAAGAAGGGGCAATGGGGGAGCTGTTTTTT	CASSQEGAMGELFF
TRBV7-9	NA	TRBD2	TRBJ2-1	TGTGCCACCCCGGGACTAGCTCTGAATGAGCAGTTCTTC	CATPGLALNEQFF
TRBV7-9	NA	NA	TRBJ2-6	TGTGCCAGCAGCTTAGCCTCCGCTGGGGCCAACGTCCTGACTTTC	CASSLASAGANVLTF
TRBV11-2	many	NA	TRBJ1-1	TGTGCCAGCAGCTGGGCCAGCTTGAACACTGAAGCTTTCTTT	CASSWASLNTEAFF
TRBV20-1	many	NA	TRBJ1-1	TGCAGTGCTAGACTAGACATCGCTGAAGCTTTCTTT	CSARLDIAEAFF
TRBV12-3/TRBV12-4	many	NA	TRBJ2-2	TGTGCCAGCAACCCAGGCGGGAACACCGGGGAGCTGTTTTTT	CASNPGGNTGELFF
TRBV5-1	NA	NA	TRBJ2-1	TGCGCCAGCAGTAAGTCCTACAATGAGCAGTTCTTC	CASSKSYNEQFF
TRBV5-1	many	NA	TRBJ1-2	TGCGCCAGCAGCCCTACCGACAGCCCCTATGGCTACACCTTC	CASSPTDSPYGYTF
TRBV5-1	NA	TRBD1	TRBJ1-2	TGCGCCAGCAGCTTGGCCTTGGGACAGGGGTCTGGCTACACCTTC	CASSLALGQGSGYTF
TRBV6-5	many	TRBD2	TRBJ2-2	TGTGCCAGCATTAGGACTAGCGGGGGGGTTGCCACCGGGGAGCTGTTTTTT	CASIRTSGGVATGELFF
TRBV2	NA	TRBD2	TRBJ2-5	TGTGCCAGCAGTGACCCTGCTAGCGGTGAAGAGACCCAGTACTTC	CASSDPASGEETQYF
TRBV7-2	few	NA	TRBJ2-2	TGTGCCAGCAGCTTAGTTGGACATCCAAAGAGGACCGGGGAGCTGTTTTTT	CASSLVGHPKRTGELFF
TRBV3-1	many	TRBD2	TRBJ2-7	TGTGCCAGCAGCCAGGATCCCGGACTAGCTGCCACCTACGAGCAGTACTTC	CASSQDPGLAATYEQYF
TRBV12-3/TRBV12-4	many	TRBD2	TRBJ2-3	TGTGCCAGCAGTTCGACCTTAGCGGGATTCACAGATACGCAGTATTTT	CASSSTLAGFTDTQYF
TRBV5-5	many	NA	TRBJ1-2	TGTGCCAGCAGCTTGGTCGGGACGGGGCATGGCTACACCTTC	CASSLVGTGHGYTF
TRBV5-1	many	TRBD2	TRBJ2-5	TGCGCCAGCAGCTCCCTAGCGGGGGGTCAAGAGACCCAGTACTTC	CASSSLAGGQETQYF
TRBV4-1	many	NA	TRBJ2-1	TGCGCCAGCAGCCAAGACAGGAGCTCCTACAATGAGCAGTTCTTC	CASSQDRSSYNEQFF
TRBV6-2/TRBV6-3	NA	TRBD2	TRBJ2-4	TGTGCCAGCAGCGAGCCCCCTGGACTAGCAGGGGCAGGCGGAAACATTCAGTACTTC	CASSEPPGLAGAGGNIQYF
TRBV27	NA	NA	TRBJ1-5	TGTGCCAGCAGTCCCCGTTTAAGGTCCGATCAGCCCCAGCATTTT	CASSPRLRSDQPQHF
TRBV19	many	TRBD2	TRBJ2-1	TGTGCCAGTAGTTCCTCACTAGCGGGGGGAGACAATGAGCAGTTCTTC	CASSSSLAGGDNEQFF